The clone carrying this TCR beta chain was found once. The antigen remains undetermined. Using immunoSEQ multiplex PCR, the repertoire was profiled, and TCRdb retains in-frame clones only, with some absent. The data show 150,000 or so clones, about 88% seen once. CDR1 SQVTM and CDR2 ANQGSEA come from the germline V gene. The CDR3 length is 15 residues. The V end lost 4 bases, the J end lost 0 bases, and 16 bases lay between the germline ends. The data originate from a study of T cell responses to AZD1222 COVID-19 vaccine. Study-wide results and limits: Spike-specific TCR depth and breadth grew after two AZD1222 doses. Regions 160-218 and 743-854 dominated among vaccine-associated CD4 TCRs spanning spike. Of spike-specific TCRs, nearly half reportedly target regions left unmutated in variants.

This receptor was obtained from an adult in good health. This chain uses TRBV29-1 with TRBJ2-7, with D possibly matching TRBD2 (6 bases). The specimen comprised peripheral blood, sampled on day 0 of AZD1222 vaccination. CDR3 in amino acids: CSVGSGLLSSYEQYF. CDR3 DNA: TGCAGCGTTGGATCGGGACTCCTGAGCTCCTACGAGCAGTACTTC.